A single sample gave rise to the 18 T cell receptor beta chains below, sequenced in a study of cytomegalovirus exposure and HLA in healthy donors. Primers: 60 Vbeta forward and 13 Jbeta reverse. The data were produced by immunoSEQ multiplex PCR, yet TCRdb's version contains in-frame clones alone and is incomplete. Its table lists tens of thousands of clones. The sample was PBMCs. These receptors originate from a woman aged 40 to 50 in good health and CMV-seropositive.

In regard to this clone: One end of the junction fails to match germline, which may point to a read error. The chain has TRBV6-1 and TRBJ1-4, with 8 bases lining up with TRBD1. Germline V lookup: CDR1 MNHNS, CDR2 SASEGT. The CDR3 length is 14 residues. The DNA of the CDR3 is TGTGCCTGCAGACCGGGACAGGCTAATGAAAAACTGTTTTTT. Its protein is CACRPGQANEKLFF.

V is TRBV11-3 and J is TRBJ1-1; D unresolved. Trimming pared 3 bases from V and 2 bases from J, leaving 7 bases between. CDR3 length equals 13 residues. Germline-derived CDR1 and CDR2 are SGHNT and YENEEA. CDR3 nucleotides: TGTGCCAGCAGCTTCGCGGTCAACACTGAAGCTTTCTTT. This translates into CASSFAVNTEAFF. Variable domain in full (rest from reference TRBV11-3 and TRBJ1-1): EAGVVQSPRYKIIEKKQPVAFWCNPISGHNTLYWYLQNLGQGPELLIRYENEEAVDDSQLPKDRFSAERLKGVDSTLKIQPAELGDSAVYLCASSFAVNTEAFFGQGTRLTVV.

This chain uses TRBV6-6 with TRBJ1-5; 9 positions agree with TRBD1. The germline gives CDR1 MNHNY, CDR2 SVGAGI (reference sequence). This CDR3 is 16 amino acids long. Trimming took 8 bases from V and 3 from J; bases not matched to a gene: 11. CDR3 protein: CASLNTGTGYNQPQHF. The CDR3 bases are TGTGCCAGCCTAAATACGGGGACAGGGTACAATCAGCCCCAGCATTTT.

The chain uses TRBV19 and TRBJ2-5; D perhaps matches TRBD1 (8 bases). Judging by the DNA end, TRBJ2-7 fits better; the J call may be wrong. Per the germline V gene, CDR1 is LNHDA and CDR2 is SQIVND (reference sequence). The CDR3 consists of 15 residues. The CDR3 loop is CASSTQDREGYEQYF. For the CDR3, the DNA is TGTGCCAGTAGTACCCAGGACAGGGAGGGCTACGAGCAGTACTTC.

As concerns this clone: One end of the junction is discordant with germline, which a read error may explain. This sample also contains other DNA sequences that code for the same CDR3. The V gene is TRBV27, the J gene TRBJ1-6; D remains ambiguous. The CDR3 is 18 residues long. Germline loops: CDR1 MNHEY, CDR2 SMNVEV (reference sequence). Here the CDR3 reads CASSLSGLIRSYNSPLHF. As DNA, the CDR3 is TGCGCCAGCAGTCTCTCCGGTTTGATACGCTCCTATAATTCACCCCTCCACTTT.

V usage is TRBV5-1 and J usage is TRBJ1-6, with D possibly TRBD1 on 5 matching bases. Trimming left V 7 bases short and J 6 bases short, with 14 bases between. Germline V gene data show CDR1 as SGHRS and CDR2 as YFSETQ. CDR3 length equals 14 residues. The CDR3 region is CASGTGGGNSPLHF. CDR3 DNA sequence: TGCGCCAGCGGCACGGGGGGGGGTAATTCACCCCTCCACTTT.

V usage is TRBV6-1 and J usage is TRBJ2-7; 13 bases map to TRBD2. Trimming cost V 4 bases and J 7 bases; bases outside gene matches: 10. Germline CDR1 reads MNHNS; CDR2 reads SASEGT. This CDR3 is built from 16 residues. For the CDR3, the DNA is TGTGCCAGCAGTGGGGGACTAGCGGGATGGTCTAAGGAGCAGTACTTC. Translation: CASSGGLAGWSKEQYF.

V usage is TRBV7-8 and J usage is TRBJ1-1, with TRBD1 identical over 9 bases. V lost 5 bases to trimming and J lost 2 bases; unmatched junction nucleotides: 3. CDR1 is SGHVS and CDR2 is FQNEAQ in the germline V gene. This CDR3 region has 14 residues. CDR3 protein: CASSLTGGNTEAFF. CDR3 sequence (DNA): TGTGCCAGCAGCCTGACAGGGGGTAACACTGAAGCTTTCTTT.

CDR3 amino acids: CASSSYRGGRADTQYF. CDR3 DNA: TGTGCCAGCAGCTCCTATAGAGGCGGGAGGGCAGATACGCAGTATTTT. J is TRBJ2-3 and V is TRBV13; 9 nucleotides match TRBD2. This CDR3 contains 16 residues. V was pared by 4 bases and J by 4 bases, with 9 bases of the junction left unmatched. CDR1 PRHDT and CDR2 FYEKMQ come from the germline V gene (reference sequence).

The chain joins TRBV9 to TRBJ2-1; tentative D call: TRBD1 (5 bases). The CDR3 loop spans 17 amino acids. Germline V gene lookup returns CDR1 SGDLS and CDR2 YYNGEE. Trimming removed 0 bases at V and 0 bases at J, with 13 bases between. The CDR3 is CASSVEGVKSSYNEQFF. For the CDR3, the DNA is TGTGCCAGCAGCGTAGAAGGGGTCAAAAGCTCCTACAATGAGCAGTTCTTC.

CDR3 in DNA: TGTGCCAGCTGTGCCGGGACAGGCTCCTACAATGAGCAGTTCTTC. Translating it yields CASCAGTGSYNEQFF. The V call is TRBV18, the J call TRBJ2-1, with 8 nucleotides matching TRBD1. The CDR3 is made up of 15 amino acids. Germline CDR1 is KGHSH and CDR2 is LQKENI. V shed 7 bases, J shed 0 bases, and the junction held 5 bases outside the gene matches.

The gene calls are TRBV6-5 and TRBJ2-7; D remains unclear. The CDR3 covers 13 residues. V dropped 2 bases and J dropped 5 bases, with 10 bases sitting between them. CDR1 is MNHEY and CDR2 is SVGAGI in the germline V gene. The CDR3: CASSYRLSHEQYF. The CDR3 DNA reads as TGTGCCAGCAGTTACCGTCTTAGCCACGAGCAGTACTTC.

V is TRBV5-8 and J is TRBJ2-5; D gene uncertain. With 1 base removed from V and 2 bases from J, the gap between germline ends came to 9 bases. The length of the CDR3 is 14 residues. Germline CDR1 reads SGHTS; CDR2 reads YDEGEE. The CDR3 protein is CASSLRQVQETQYF. CDR3 bases: TGTGCCAGCAGCTTGCGGCAGGTTCAAGAGACCCAGTACTTC.

V is TRBV13 and J is TRBJ2-3; D uncertain. V was trimmed by 1 base and J by 3 bases, leaving 8 bases between them. Germline CDR1 is PRHDT and CDR2 is FYEKMQ (reference sequence). This CDR3 contains 14 residues. The CDR3 loop is CASSLAGVTDTQYF. The DNA for the CDR3 is TGTGCCAGCAGCTTAGCAGGTGTAACAGATACGCAGTATTTT.

This rearrangement joins TRBV5-1 to TRBJ1-4, with no clear D. The CDR3 is 15 residues long. The ends were cut back, 1 base at V and 2 bases at J, with 9 bases in the middle. The germline gives CDR1 SGHRS, CDR2 YFSETQ. CDR3 nucleotides: TGCGCCAGCAGCTTGTGGGGAGGGACTAATGAAAAACTGTTTTTT. It encodes CASSLWGGTNEKLFF.

The V gene is TRBV6-5, the J gene TRBJ2-7, with D possibly being TRBD1 (5 bases). V was cut by 6 bases and J by 5 bases, with 8 bases left in between. Germline loops: CDR1 MNHEY, CDR2 SVGAGI. This CDR3 has 11 residues. CDR3 nucleotide sequence: TGTGCCAGCAGGACGACAGACGAGCAGTACTTC. This encodes CASRTTDEQYF.

DNA for the CDR3: TGTGCCAGCAGCGTAGCGTGGGCGGGAGTGGAGACCCAGTACTTC. It yields the protein CASSVAWAGVETQYF. The rearrangement joins TRBV9 to TRBJ2-5; 7 bases match TRBD2. CDR1 is SGDLS and CDR2 is YYNGEE in the germline V gene. With V trimmed by 0 bases and J by 5 bases, 7 bases remained unmatched. This CDR3 region has 15 residues.

V and J are TRBV18 and TRBJ2-5, with D hard to call. This CDR3 spans 13 amino acids. From germline, CDR1 is KGHSH and CDR2 LQKENI. V lost 4 bases and J 0 bases, leaving 6 bases between the germline ends. The CDR3 reads CASSLVDQETQYF. The CDR3 nucleotides read TGTGCCAGCTCACTGGTAGACCAAGAGACCCAGTACTTC.